This T cell receptor beta chain appears in the sequencing data of a study of T cell responses to AZD1222 COVID-19 vaccine. Whole-study findings and limits: Donors were mostly white British, more females; clonal diversity possibly underestimated. Repertoires were collected only later (after the peak T cell response had occurred).

Germline loops: CDR1 PRHDT, CDR2 FYEKMQ (reference sequence). CDR3 length equals 14 residues. V lost 6 bases and J 3 bases, leaving 13 bases between the germline ends. As to this clone: The antigen is unknown.

TCRdb's copy holds only in-frame clones and misses some; the assay was immunoSEQ multiplex PCR. Of some 150,000 clones in the sample, roughly 90% were seen once. The V and J genes are TRBV13 and TRBJ2-3; D uncertain. The receptor was isolated from an adult in good health. The input for sequencing was peripheral blood, taken on day 0 of AZD1222 vaccination. The CDR3 sequence: CASRAILNTDTQYF. The CDR3 DNA sequence: TGTGCCAGCAGAGCGATTTTAAATACAGATACGCAGTATTTT.